The following is a T cell receptor beta chain sequence with its context. A single record per CDR3 protein comes from TCRdb applying MiXCR to the reads. The sample shows about 240,000 distinct CDR3 sequences, 29% of them seen only once. These data originate in a study of kidney transplant recipient with SARS-CoV-2 infection. V lost 4 bases and J lost 6; bases outside the gene matches: 20. CDR1 LGHNT and CDR2 FRNRAP come from the germline V gene. This CDR3 spans 21 amino acids. The sequence came from a male patient in his 30s who had COVID-19 and was a kidney transplant recipient. The T cells may partly be graft donor cells. The starting material was a blood sample, obtained at baseline and around day 110 from a kidney transplant recipient. The chain uses TRBV12-5 and TRBJ2-3, with 15 bases aligning to TRBD2. The CDR3 DNA reads TGTGCTAGTGGTTCGGGGACCTCTAGGACTAGCGGGAGGGCCATTGGTGATACGCAGTATTTT. Its translation is CASGSGTSRTSGRAIGDTQYF. The complete variable domain, with remaining parts taken from reference TRBV12-5 and TRBJ2-3, reads DARVTQTPRHKVTEMGQEVTMRCQPILGHNTVFWYRQTMMQGLELLAYFRNRAPLDDSGMPKDRFSAEMPDATLATLKIQPSEPRDSAVYFCASGSGTSRTSGRAIGDTQYFGPGTRLTVL.